One T cell receptor beta chain is described in this entry. The sample comes from a study of T cell repertoires in cytomegalovirus infection. The wider study: Public signatures in TCR beta pointed to CMV infection and matching HLA type.

Per germline, CDR1 SGHDN and CDR2 FVKESK. Trimming cost V 5 bases and J 2 bases, with 16 bases left between them. The CDR3 consists of 15 residues. MiXCR, run by TCRdb on the reads, gives a single entry per CDR3 protein. The data hold about 180,000 distinct CDR3 sequences, with about 18% observed a single time. The receptor comes from a human donor in good health (CMV status not recorded). Some clones in this sample may be carry-over from other donors' samples. The sample was CD8+ T cells from PBMCs. The genes are TRBV14 and TRBJ2-7, with a tentative D call TRBD1 (6 bases). The CDR3 region is CASSARDNGPYEQYF. In DNA, the CDR3 is TGTGCCAGCAGCGCACGGGACAATGGGCCCTACGAGCAGTACTTC.